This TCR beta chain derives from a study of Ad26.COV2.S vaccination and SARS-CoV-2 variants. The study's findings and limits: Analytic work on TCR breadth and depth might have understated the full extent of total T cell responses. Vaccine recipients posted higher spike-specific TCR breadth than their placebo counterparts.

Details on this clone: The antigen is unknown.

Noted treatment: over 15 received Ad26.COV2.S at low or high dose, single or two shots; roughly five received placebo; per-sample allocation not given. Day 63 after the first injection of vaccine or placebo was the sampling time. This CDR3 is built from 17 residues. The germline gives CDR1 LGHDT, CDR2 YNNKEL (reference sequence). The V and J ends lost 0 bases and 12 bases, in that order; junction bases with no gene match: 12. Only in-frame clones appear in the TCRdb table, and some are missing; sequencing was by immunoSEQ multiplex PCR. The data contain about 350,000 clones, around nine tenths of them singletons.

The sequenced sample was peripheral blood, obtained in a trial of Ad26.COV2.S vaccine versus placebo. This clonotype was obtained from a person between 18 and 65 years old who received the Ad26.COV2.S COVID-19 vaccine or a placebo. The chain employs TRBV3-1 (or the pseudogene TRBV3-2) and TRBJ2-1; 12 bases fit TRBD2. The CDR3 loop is CASSQEWLAGGRRVQFF. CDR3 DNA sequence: TGTGCCAGCAGCCAAGAGTGGCTAGCGGGGGGGCGAAGGGTGCAGTTCTTC.